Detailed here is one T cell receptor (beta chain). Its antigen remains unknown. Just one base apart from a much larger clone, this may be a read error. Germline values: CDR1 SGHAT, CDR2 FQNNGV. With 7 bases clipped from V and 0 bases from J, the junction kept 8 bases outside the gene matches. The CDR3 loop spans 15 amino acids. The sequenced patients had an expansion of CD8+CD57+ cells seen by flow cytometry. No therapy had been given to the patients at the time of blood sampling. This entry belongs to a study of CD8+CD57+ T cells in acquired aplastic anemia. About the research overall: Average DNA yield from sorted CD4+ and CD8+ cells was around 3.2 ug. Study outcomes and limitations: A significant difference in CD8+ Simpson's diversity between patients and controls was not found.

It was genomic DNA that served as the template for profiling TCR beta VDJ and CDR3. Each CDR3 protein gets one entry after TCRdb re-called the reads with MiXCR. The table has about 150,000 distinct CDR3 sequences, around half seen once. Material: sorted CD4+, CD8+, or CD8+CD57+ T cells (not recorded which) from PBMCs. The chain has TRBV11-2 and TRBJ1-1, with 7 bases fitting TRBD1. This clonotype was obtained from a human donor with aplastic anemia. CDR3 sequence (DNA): TGTGCCAGCAACCCAGGGACAGACATGAACACTGAAGCTTTCTTT. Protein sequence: CASNPGTDMNTEAFF.